These 13 T cell receptor beta chains came from one sample sequenced in a study of T cell repertoires in cytomegalovirus infection. A single record per CDR3 protein comes from TCRdb applying MiXCR to the reads. The table has roughly 600,000 distinct CDR3 sequences, approximately 24% seen once. The sample taken for sequencing was CD8+ T cells from PBMCs. These receptors all stem from a human donor in good health (CMV status not recorded). Some clones in this sample may be carry-over from other donors' samples.

Only a few counts were recorded for this clonotype. The chain recombines TRBV12-5 with TRBJ1-1; a weak D match, TRBD1 (5 bases). Trimming took off 4 bases at V and 2 bases at J, with 11 bases between the two ends. The V gene's germline CDR1 is LGHNT and CDR2 FRNRAP. The CDR3 has 14 amino acids. The CDR3 DNA follows: TGTGCTAGTGGTTGGGACCTAGGTAACACTGAAGCTTTCTTT. Protein sequence: CASGWDLGNTEAFF.

This clonotype showed up just a few times. The chain combines TRBV5-1 with TRBJ1-1, with D unclear. From germline, CDR1 is SGHRS and CDR2 YFSETQ. Trimming pared 0 bases from V and 4 bases from J, leaving 16 bases between. The CDR3 spans 16 residues. As DNA, the CDR3 is TGCGCCAGCAGCTTGGGCCAAAATCGGCGGATCACTGAAGCTTTCTTT. Encoded protein: CASSLGQNRRITEAFF.

This clonotype was found a few times. At one end, the junction sequence differs from germline, possibly due to a read error. V usage is TRBV20-1 and J usage is TRBJ2-7; a weak D match, TRBD2 (5 bases). Germline-derived CDR1 and CDR2 are DFQATT and SNEGSKA (reference sequence). This CDR3 spans 13 amino acids. This chain's CDR3 is CSARGSVKDEQYF. The CDR3 DNA follows: TGCAGTGCAAGAGGGAGTGTAAAAGACGAGCAGTACTTC.

This clonotype was counted many times. The J gene is TRBJ2-7, the V gene TRBV6-2 or TRBV6-3; perhaps TRBD1 as D (6 bases). Germline CDR1 is MNHEY and CDR2 is SVGEGT. V dropped 0 bases and J dropped 3 bases, with 12 bases sitting between them. The CDR3 is 15 amino acids. The CDR3: CASSYSGGAGYEQYV. The CDR3 DNA reads as TGTGCCAGCAGTTACTCTGGGGGCGCAGGCTACGAGCAGTACGTC.

The chain couples TRBV28 to TRBJ1-2; D is unresolved. CDR1 is MDHEN and CDR2 is SYDVKM in the germline V gene. There are 13 residues in the CDR3. V gave up 7 bases and J gave up 1 base, with 10 bases separating them. This CDR3 reads CASNALVNYGYTF. The CDR3 DNA is TGTGCCAGCAATGCACTTGTTAACTATGGCTACACCTTC.

This clonotype has just a few counts. The chain has TRBV6-6 and TRBJ2-5, with D maybe TRBD1 (5 bases). Trimming removed 2 bases at V and 1 base at J, with 32 bases between. The CDR3 has 22 amino acids. Germline loops: CDR1 MNHNY, CDR2 SVGAGI (reference sequence). The chain's CDR3 is CASSYPNHPDRASRNSQETQYF. CDR3 nucleotide sequence: TGTGCCAGCAGTTACCCAAACCATCCCGACAGAGCGTCCCGAAATTCCCAAGAGACCCAGTACTTC.

The chain is built from TRBV20-1 and TRBJ1-5; TRBD1 might be the D (6 bases). V lost 4 bases to trimming and J lost 0 bases, with 13 bases between them. This CDR3 spans 15 amino acids. CDR1 and CDR2 (germline): DFQATT, SNEGSKA (reference sequence). CDR3 bases: TGCAGTGCTACAGACAGGCATTATAGCAATCAGCCCCAGCATTTT. Its translation is CSATDRHYSNQPQHF.

The V and J genes are TRBV25-1 and TRBJ2-3; TRBD2 might be the D (5 bases). This CDR3 is 16 amino acids long. The V end lost 0 bases, the J end lost 6 bases, and 16 bases lay between the germline ends. Looked up from germline, CDR1 is MGHDK and CDR2 is SYGVNS. The CDR3 protein is CASSEYGELGQDTQYF. In DNA form, the CDR3 reads TGTGCCAGCAGTGAATACGGGGAACTAGGTCAGGATACGCAGTATTTT.

This clonotype was counted between two and nine times. The gene calls are TRBV11-3 and TRBJ2-3; D is unresolved. Trimming took off 8 bases at V and 4 bases at J, with 13 bases between the two ends. The CDR3 runs 13 residues. Germline CDR1 reads SGHNT; CDR2 reads YENEEA. Written as DNA, the CDR3 is TGTGCCAGCTGGATGAGGCGACCAGATACGCAGTATTTT. It encodes CASWMRRPDTQYF.

This clonotype was picked up many times. This chain links TRBV7-9 with TRBJ2-1; no reliable D call. The CDR3 runs 16 residues. V was cut by 5 bases and J by 4 bases, with 18 bases left in between. The germline V gene encodes CDR1 SEHNR and CDR2 FQNEAQ (reference sequence). CDR3 coding DNA: TGTGCCAGCAGCCCAGAACCAGCGAGAGGTTACAATGAGCAGTTCTTC. Translated: CASSPEPARGYNEQFF. Variable domain in full (rest from reference TRBV7-9 and TRBJ2-1): DTGVSQNPRHKITKRGQNVTFRCDPISEHNRLYWYRQTLGQGPEFLTYFQNEAQLEKSRLLSDRFSAERPKGSFSTLEIQRTEQGDSAMYLCASSPEPARGYNEQFFGPGTRLTVL.

This chain links TRBV14 with TRBJ2-7; D call uncertain. Germline V gene data show CDR1 as SGHDN and CDR2 as FVKESK. The CDR3 is 12 residues long. Deletions cut 4 bases from V and 4 bases from J, with 8 bases between. The CDR3 bases are TGTGCCAGCAGCCTGGGTTGGTACGAGCAGTACTTC. Its protein is CASSLGWYEQYF.

Only a few counts were recorded for this clonotype. The gene calls are TRBV12-3 or TRBV12-4 and TRBJ1-4; 7 bases are shared with TRBD1. V gave up 6 bases and J gave up 8 bases; unmatched junction bases: 12. The CDR3 runs to 15 residues. This CDR3 reads CASRSYRGEEEKLFF. The CDR3 bases are TGTGCCAGCAGGTCCTACAGGGGAGAAGAGGAAAAACTGTTTTTT.

This clonotype has a handful of counts. CDR3 amino acids: CASSLSRGTGELFF. The CDR3 DNA reads TGTGCCAGCAGCTTATCCCGGGGCACCGGGGAGCTGTTTTTT. The V call is TRBV7-9, the J call TRBJ2-2, with D possibly matching TRBD2 (5 bases). CDR3 size: 14 residues. The germline V gene encodes CDR1 SEHNR and CDR2 FQNEAQ (reference sequence). Trimming removed 2 bases at V and 4 bases at J, with 8 bases between.